One and the same sample provided the 30 T cell receptor beta chains below, sequenced in a study of blood T cell repertoires in COVID-19. Data came from immunoSEQ multiplex PCR; TCRdb stores just in-frame clones and leaves some out. Found here are about 280,000 clones, approximately 86% of them singletons; the top ten hold roughly 13%. Source material: peripheral blood. These receptors were obtained from a woman aged 70-85 years with COVID-19, enrolled during active disease.

This clone was recorded once. The chain joins TRBV6-5 to TRBJ2-5; D perhaps matches TRBD1 (6 bases). This CDR3 has 15 amino acids. Between the trimmed V and J ends, which lost 7 bases and 1 base, there was a span of 16 bases. Germline V gives CDR1 MNHEY, CDR2 SVGAGI. The CDR3 DNA is TGTGCCAGCAATCTTATCGGCAGGGGCCAAGAGACCCAGTACTTC. Its protein product is CASNLIGRGQETQYF.

The chain has TRBV24-1 and TRBJ1-4, with 7 positions matching TRBD1. The CDR3 extends over 14 amino acids. Trimming took 5 bases from V and 6 from J; bases not matched to a gene: 5. Germline CDR1 and CDR2: KGHDR and SFDVKD. The CDR3 nucleotides are TGTGCCACCAGTGGAGGGGGCGACTATGAAAAACTGTTTTTT. Translating gives CATSGGGDYEKLFF.

This clone has only one observation. The V and J genes are TRBV6-1 and TRBJ1-1; no reliable D call. Germline V gene sequence: CDR1 MNHNS, CDR2 SASEGT. The CDR3 spans 16 residues. V was shortened by 3 bases and J by 0 bases, with 14 bases between the two germline ends. In DNA form, the CDR3 reads TGTGCCAGCAGTGAGCCTCAGCGTTTGTTGAACACTGAAGCTTTCTTT. Protein sequence: CASSEPQRLLNTEAFF.

The chain recombines TRBV10-1 with TRBJ1-1; the D gene is possibly TRBD1 (6 bases). V shed 5 bases and J shed 0 bases, with 7 bases lying between them. CDR3 length: 13 residues. The germline V gene encodes CDR1 WNHNN and CDR2 SYGVQD (reference sequence). The CDR3 nucleotides read TGCGCCAGCAGTCAGGGGTTGAACACTGAAGCTTTCTTT. Translating gives CASSQGLNTEAFF.

Written as DNA, the CDR3 is TGCGCCAGCAGTCCTATTGAGGAGGAAGACACTGAAGCTTTCTTT. It yields the protein CASSPIEEEDTEAFF. The genes are TRBV23-1 and TRBJ1-1; no clear D gene. TRBV23-1 is known as an ORF, though its function is uncertain. V lost 4 bases and J lost 3, with 15 bases in between. This CDR3 comprises 15 residues.

CDR3 sequence: CAWSGRGTQYF. DNA of the CDR3: TGTGCCTGGAGTGGGCGCGGGACCCAGTACTTC. This chain joins TRBV30 and TRBJ2-5; no firm D call. The CDR3 runs 11 residues. The V gene lost 1 base and the J gene lost 7 bases, with 7 bases spanning the gap. CDR1 is GTSNPN, CDR2 SVGIG, per germline (reference sequence).

A single count supports this clone. This chain connects TRBV10-2 to TRBJ1-2, with 9 nucleotides matching TRBD1. Germline assignment: CDR1 WSHSY and CDR2 SAAADI. CDR3 size: 15 residues. Trimming removed 3 bases from V and 4 bases from J; junction bases left unmatched: 6. CDR3 in amino acids: CASSERGTGPYGYTF. Here the CDR3 DNA reads TGCGCCAGCAGTGAAAGAGGGACAGGGCCCTATGGCTACACCTTC.

The chain links TRBV14 to TRBJ1-1; TRBD1 matches 8 bases. The ends lost 3 bases at V and 2 bases at J; junction bases unmatched: 11. The germline V gene encodes CDR1 SGHDN and CDR2 FVKESK. This CDR3 region has 17 residues. The CDR3 region is CASSHRQGRALNTEAFF. The DNA for the CDR3 is TGTGCCAGCAGCCATAGACAGGGGAGGGCTTTAAACACTGAAGCTTTCTTT.

The chain employs TRBV7-3 and TRBJ1-2; 8 nucleotides agree with TRBD1. V gave up 1 base and J gave up 8 bases; unmatched junction bases: 12. The germline gives CDR1 SGHTA, CDR2 FQGTGA. The CDR3 has 16 residues. CDR3 sequence: CASSLNLPGRGQGYTF. DNA of the CDR3: TGTGCCAGCAGCTTAAATCTTCCGGGCAGGGGGCAAGGCTACACCTTC. The full variable domain, in which reference TRBV7-3 and TRBJ1-2 provide the parts outside the CDR3, is GAGVSQTPSNKVTEKGKYVELRCDPISGHTALYWYRQSLGQGPEFLIYFQGTGAADDSGLPNDRFFAVRPEGSVSTLKIQRTERGDSAVYLCASSLNLPGRGQGYTFGSGTRLTVV.

The rearrangement links TRBV28 to TRBJ2-7; maybe TRBD2 (6 bases). This CDR3 contains 13 residues. Germline loops: CDR1 MDHEN, CDR2 SYDVKM. The ends were cut back, 7 bases at V and 2 bases at J, with 12 bases in the middle. CDR3 in DNA: TGTGCCAGCACCCCTCCGGGGGCCTACGAGCAGTACTTC. It codes for CASTPPGAYEQYF.

This clone is a singleton in its sample. V usage is TRBV27 and J usage is TRBJ1-2; 10 nucleotides line up with TRBD1. The CDR3 length is 14 residues. J gave up 7 bases and V 0 bases, and 2 bases lay outside the gene matches. The germline V gene encodes CDR1 MNHEY and CDR2 SMNVEV (reference sequence). The CDR3 DNA is TGTGCCAGCAGTTTATCTGGGACAGGGGCTGGCTACACCTTC. Protein sequence: CASSLSGTGAGYTF.

The chain has TRBV5-1 and TRBJ2-3, with 7 bases aligning to TRBD1. Losses at the gene ends were 4 bases for V and 6 bases for J; bases not matched to a gene: 8. The V gene's germline CDR1 is SGHRS and CDR2 YFSETQ. This CDR3 region has 14 residues. The CDR3 DNA sequence: TGCGCCAGCAGCCCAGGGGGTACAAGGGATACGCAGTATTTT. It is translated as CASSPGGTRDTQYF.

The V call is TRBV12-3 or TRBV12-4, the J call TRBJ2-2; 8 nucleotides agree with TRBD2. With 9 bases clipped from V and 6 bases from J, the junction kept 6 bases outside the gene matches. CDR3 size: 13 residues. The CDR3, as DNA: TGTGCCAGTCTCCTCGGGGGGGCCGGGGAGCTGTTTTTT. Translating it yields CASLLGGAGELFF.

This clone was detected once. The genes are TRBV27 and TRBJ1-2; tentatively, D is TRBD1 (5 bases). The CDR3 is 14 amino acids. Germline V gene data show CDR1 as MNHEY and CDR2 as SMNVEV (reference sequence). With 5 bases removed from V and 2 bases from J, the gap between germline ends came to 12 bases. The CDR3 is CASSPVGGNYGYTF. The CDR3 region has the DNA TGTGCCAGCAGTCCCGTCGGGGGAAACTATGGCTACACCTTC.

J is TRBJ2-1 and V is TRBV6-5; TRBD1 aligns across 11 bases. CDR3 length: 14 residues. J was trimmed by 7 bases and V by 10 bases; bases with no gene match: 9. Looked up from germline, CDR1 is MNHEY and CDR2 is SVGAGI. The CDR3: CAISDRGRGNEQFF. CDR3 DNA: TGTGCCATTTCGGACAGGGGGCGCGGGAATGAGCAGTTCTTC.

This clone was seen once. This chain links TRBV19 with TRBJ2-5; TRBD2 matches at 8 bases. Trimming removed 5 bases from V and 4 bases from J; junction bases left unmatched: 18. CDR1 LNHDA and CDR2 SQIVND come from the germline V gene (reference sequence). This CDR3 has 18 amino acids. In nucleotides, the CDR3 is TGTGCCAGTAGTCCGTTCCCACCTTTAGCGGGGTTGGGAGAGACCCAGTACTTC. The encoded protein is CASSPFPPLAGLGETQYF.

This clone appeared once. The rearrangement uses TRBV30 and TRBJ2-6; D remains ambiguous. V was pared by 1 base and J by 0 bases, with 13 bases between. Germline V gene data show CDR1 as GTSNPN and CDR2 as SVGIG (reference sequence). The CDR3 runs to 17 residues. The CDR3 loop reads CAWSGLAHFSGANVLTF. The CDR3, as DNA: TGTGCCTGGAGTGGACTGGCCCACTTCTCTGGGGCCAACGTCCTGACTTTC. The full variable domain, with the rest looked up from reference TRBV30 and TRBJ2-6, is SQTIHQWPATLVQPVGSPLSLECTVEGTSNPNLYWYRQAAGRGLQLLFYSVGIGQISSEVPQNLSASRPQDRQFILSSKKLLLSDSGFYLCAWSGLAHFSGANVLTFGAGSRLTVL.

The chain combines TRBV27 with TRBJ2-2, with TRBD1 identical over 8 bases. J lost 5 bases, V lost 6 bases, and 5 bases had no gene match. There are 14 residues in the CDR3. Germline CDR1 is MNHEY and CDR2 is SMNVEV (reference sequence). CDR3 coding DNA: TGTGCCAGCAGCCCGGACAGGGCGACCGGGGAGCTGTTTTTT. Translating gives CASSPDRATGELFF.

The chain couples TRBV7-2 to TRBJ2-7; D is possibly TRBD1 (5 bases). The CDR3 runs to 13 residues. The V end lost 1 base, the J end lost 6 bases, and 10 bases lay between the germline ends. Germline CDR1 and CDR2: SGHTA and FQGNSA. The DNA of the CDR3 is TGTGCCAGCAGCTTAGAAAGGGGTATCGAGCAGTACTTC. It yields the protein CASSLERGIEQYF.

V is TRBV7-9 and J is TRBJ2-7, with TRBD1 matching over 9 bases. Germline V gives CDR1 SEHNR, CDR2 FQNEAQ (reference sequence). The CDR3 spans 17 residues. J lost 5 bases, V lost 2 bases, and 13 bases had no gene match. The CDR3 protein is CASSLYFWDRVFDEQYF. CDR3 DNA: TGTGCCAGCAGCTTATATTTCTGGGACAGGGTTTTCGACGAGCAGTACTTC. The variable domain in full, with the rest retrieved from reference TRBV7-9 and TRBJ2-7, is DTGVSQNPRHKITKRGQNVTFRCDPISEHNRLYWYRQTLGQGPEFLTYFQNEAQLEKSRLLSDRFSAERPKGSFSTLEIQRTEQGDSAMYLCASSLYFWDRVFDEQYFGPGTRLTVT.

V usage is TRBV3-1 (or the pseudogene TRBV3-2) and J usage is TRBJ2-5; TRBD2 agrees at 7 bases. V lost 0 bases, J lost 4 bases, and 5 bases stayed unmatched. The CDR3 runs 15 residues. Germline assignment: CDR1 LGHDT and CDR2 YNNKEL (reference sequence). In DNA, the CDR3 is TGTGCCAGCAGCCAAGATGGGGGGGAGGGAGAGACCCAGTACTTC. Translating it yields CASSQDGGEGETQYF.

V gene TRBV6-2 or TRBV6-3 combines with J gene TRBJ1-5, with D maybe TRBD1 (6 bases). This CDR3 contains 14 residues. Trimming stripped 5 bases from V and 4 bases from J, with 12 bases between. Per germline, CDR1 MNHEY and CDR2 SVGEGT. In DNA form, the CDR3 reads TGTGCCAGCAGTATCATCACAGGGAATCAGCCCCAGCATTTT. Translating it yields CASSIITGNQPQHF.

The rearrangement uses TRBV5-1 and TRBJ2-3; 11 bases match TRBD2. The CDR3 spans 15 residues. V was pared by 4 bases and J by 2 bases, with 3 bases of the junction left unmatched. Germline CDR1 is SGHRS and CDR2 is YFSETQ. The CDR3 spells CASSTGLAVTDTQYF. The CDR3 DNA is TGCGCCAGCAGCACGGGACTAGCGGTCACAGATACGCAGTATTTT.

This clone appeared many times. The rearrangement links TRBV5-6 to TRBJ1-1; possible D gene TRBD1, 5 bases. Looked up from germline, CDR1 is SGHDT and CDR2 is YYEEEE. This CDR3 is built from 14 residues. Trimming left V 5 bases short and J 0 bases short, with 11 bases between. CDR3 nucleotide sequence: TGTGCCAGCAGGCCAGGGTTCGTGAACACTGAAGCTTTCTTT. Its translation: CASRPGFVNTEAFF.

Notes on this clone: Other DNA sequences in this specimen translate into the identical CDR3. The chain joins TRBV12-5 to TRBJ1-3; no definite D call. Germline V lookup: CDR1 LGHNT, CDR2 FRNRAP. The V end was cut by 6 bases, the J end by 0 bases, with 6 bases between. The CDR3 has 13 amino acids. The CDR3 DNA is TGTGCTAGTGGCCTCTCCTCTGGAAACACCATATATTTT. This gives the protein CASGLSSGNTIYF.

This chain links TRBV6-5 with TRBJ1-2, with D maybe TRBD1 (5 bases). The V and J ends lost 6 bases and 7 bases respectively, with 18 bases between them. CDR1 and CDR2 (germline): MNHEY, SVGAGI. This CDR3 contains 14 residues. The CDR3: CASSLSTQRGGYTF. CDR3 coding DNA: TGTGCCAGCAGCCTCTCGACGCAAAGGGGTGGCTACACCTTC.

This clone was detected a few times. This chain links TRBV7-2 with TRBJ1-1, with 7 bases lining up with TRBD1. From germline, CDR1 is SGHTA and CDR2 FQGNSA. V gave up 3 bases and J gave up 4 bases; unmatched junction bases: 8. The CDR3 has 15 residues. The DNA of the CDR3 is TGTGCCAGCAGCTTCTATCACTCAGGGGGCACTGAAGCTTTCTTT. Translated, it gives CASSFYHSGGTEAFF. Based on the CDR3 plus reference TRBV7-2 and TRBJ1-1, the full variable domain is GAGVSQSPSNKVTEKGKDVELRCDPISGHTALYWYRQSLGQGLEFLIYFQGNSAPDKSGLPSDRFSAERTGGSVSTLTIQRTQQEDSAVYLCASSFYHSGGTEAFFGQGTRLTVV.

The rearrangement joins TRBV14 to TRBJ2-7, with 7 bases fitting TRBD1. Germline CDR1 SGHDN, CDR2 FVKESK. V shed 4 bases and J 3 bases; nucleotides not matched to a gene: 3. The CDR3 covers 13 residues. CDR3 region: CASSLRDSYEQYF. DNA of the CDR3: TGTGCCAGCAGCCTTAGGGACAGCTACGAGCAGTACTTC.

This clone was seen just once. The V and J genes are TRBV12-5 and TRBJ2-7, with TRBD1 identical over 12 bases. The germline V gene encodes CDR1 LGHNT and CDR2 FRNRAP. The V and J ends lost 3 bases and 4 bases, in that order; junction bases with no gene match: 10. This CDR3 spans 17 amino acids. In DNA form, the CDR3 reads TGTGCTAGTGGTTTCCTTTTTCCGGGACAGGGGGCTTACGAGCAGTACTTC. This translates into CASGFLFPGQGAYEQYF. Variable domain in full (rest from reference TRBV12-5 and TRBJ2-7): DARVTQTPRHKVTEMGQEVTMRCQPILGHNTVFWYRQTMMQGLELLAYFRNRAPLDDSGMPKDRFSAEMPDATLATLKIQPSEPRDSAVYFCASGFLFPGQGAYEQYFGPGTRLTVT.

This clone occurred a few times. This chain links TRBV7-9 with TRBJ2-5; 9 bases agree with TRBD2. V was pared by 3 bases and J by 5 bases, with 7 bases of the junction left unmatched. CDR3 length equals 15 residues. The germline V gene encodes CDR1 SEHNR and CDR2 FQNEAQ (reference sequence). CDR3 loop: CASSFGTSPGETQYF. In nucleotides, the CDR3 is TGTGCCAGCAGCTTTGGGACTAGCCCTGGGGAGACCCAGTACTTC. The variable domain in full, completed from reference TRBV7-9 and TRBJ2-5, reads DTGVSQNPRHKITKRGQNVTFRCDPISEHNRLYWYRQTLGQGPEFLTYFQNEAQLEKSRLLSDRFSAERPKGSFSTLEIQRTEQGDSAMYLCASSFGTSPGETQYFGPGTRLLVL.